One sample yielded the 28 T cell receptor beta chains listed below, sequenced in a study of control samples from healthy donors and cancer patients. Data came from immunoSEQ multiplex PCR; TCRdb stores just in-frame clones and leaves some out. The table records approximately 80,000 clones, roughly 90% of them present only once. Specimen: blood. These receptors originate from a woman in her fifties or sixties in good health.

Points on this clone: An end of the junction does not agree with germline; a read error may underlie this. The V call is TRBV7-9, the J call TRBJ2-5; D possibly matches TRBD1 or TRBD2 (5 bases each). The CDR3 totals 15 residues. Germline loops: CDR1 SEHNR, CDR2 FQNEAQ (reference sequence). The CDR3, as DNA: TGTGCCAGCGGCTTGGTACGGGACGGAATCGAGACCCAGTACTTC. Its protein is CASGLVRDGIETQYF.

The genes are TRBV5-8 and TRBJ1-6; 8 bases match TRBD1. With 2 bases clipped from V and 1 base from J, the junction kept 8 bases outside the gene matches. This CDR3 has 18 amino acids. CDR1 SGHTS and CDR2 YDEGEE come from the germline V gene. CDR3 residues: CASSLIGQGQSYNSPLHF. The CDR3 nucleotides read TGTGCCAGCAGCTTAATCGGACAGGGTCAATCCTATAATTCACCCCTCCACTTT.

The gene calls are TRBV7-2 and TRBJ2-4, with D possibly being TRBD1 (6 bases). CDR3 length: 14 amino acids. Germline V gene sequence: CDR1 SGHTA, CDR2 FQGNSA. Trimming pared 1 base from V and 4 bases from J, leaving 8 bases between. The CDR3 nucleotides read TGTGCCAGCAGCTTAGACAGGGTGAAAAACATTCAGTACTTC. It translates to CASSLDRVKNIQYF.

V usage is TRBV4-1 and J usage is TRBJ2-5; 11 bases are shared with TRBD1. This CDR3 has 17 residues. V trimming: 2 bases; J trimming: 5 bases; junction bases outside the gene matches: 10. The V gene's germline CDR1 is MGHRA and CDR2 YSYEKL. CDR3 in DNA: TGCGCCAGCAGCCAATTCCCTGGACAGGGGGCTTGGGAGACCCAGTACTTC. Encoded protein: CASSQFPGQGAWETQYF.

The genes are TRBV5-1 and TRBJ1-1; no definite D call. The germline gives CDR1 SGHRS, CDR2 YFSETQ. V lost 0 bases to trimming and J lost 1 base, with 10 bases between them. This CDR3 comprises 15 residues. CDR3 coding DNA: TGCGCCAGCAGCTTGGGCAGATCTCAGAACACTGAAGCTTTCTTT. This translates into CASSLGRSQNTEAFF.

The chain recombines TRBV6-6 with TRBJ2-3, with 11 bases matching TRBD2. Per the germline V gene, CDR1 is MNHNY and CDR2 is SVGAGI (reference sequence). This CDR3 has 14 residues. V lost 7 bases to trimming and J lost 10 bases; unmatched junction nucleotides: 10. CDR3 protein: CASTLAGGNSAQYF. The DNA for the CDR3 is TGTGCCAGCACCTTAGCGGGGGGGAACTCAGCGCAGTATTTT.

This chain joins TRBV21-1 and TRBJ1-4. TRBV21-1 has pseudogene status. The CDR3 consists of 13 residues. CDR3 protein: CASSNRVAEKLFF. The CDR3 coding sequence is TGTGCCAGCAGCAATAGGGTTGCTGAAAAACTGTTTTTT.

V and J are TRBV7-2 and TRBJ2-1; 7 bases are a match to TRBD2. CDR1 is SGHTA, CDR2 FQGNSA, per germline. CDR3 length: 13 residues. V shed 2 bases, J shed 6 bases, and the junction held 1 base outside the gene matches. The CDR3 region has the DNA TGTGCCAGCAGCTTACAGCGGGGCAATGAGCAGTTCTTC. This gives the protein CASSLQRGNEQFF.

The chain joins TRBV5-1 to TRBJ1-6, with TRBD1 matching over 7 bases. The CDR3 contains 14 residues. J gave up 7 bases and V 5 bases, and 6 bases lay outside the gene matches. CDR1 and CDR2 from the germline V gene are SGHRS and YFSETQ. Here the CDR3 reads CASRRDSPNSPLHF. In nucleotides, the CDR3 is TGCGCCAGCAGGAGGGACAGTCCCAATTCACCCCTCCACTTT.

The V gene is TRBV30, the J gene TRBJ1-1, with D perhaps TRBD1 (5 bases). V was shortened by 4 bases and J by 2 bases, with 8 bases between the two germline ends. The CDR3 contains 12 residues. Germline V CDR1 and CDR2: GTSNPN, SVGIG (reference sequence). CDR3 residues: CAWNQGNTEAFF. As DNA, the CDR3 is TGTGCCTGGAACCAGGGTAACACTGAAGCTTTCTTT.

The chain uses TRBV9 and TRBJ2-2, with D unclear. This CDR3 region has 15 residues. V was trimmed by 1 base and J by 1 base, leaving 8 bases between them. The germline CDR1 and CDR2 sequences are SGDLS and YYNGEE. This chain's CDR3 is CASSVQSGNTGELFF. In DNA form, the CDR3 reads TGTGCCAGCAGCGTACAATCGGGGAACACCGGGGAGCTGTTTTTT.

The J gene is TRBJ1-2, the V gene TRBV6-5; D is possibly TRBD1 (5 bases). Germline-derived CDR1 and CDR2 are MNHEY and SVGAGI. The CDR3 totals 11 residues. The germline V and J ends were trimmed by 6 bases and 10 bases, with 12 bases remaining between them. The CDR3 DNA is TGTGCCAGCAGCAATCCGGGACCCTACACCTTC. Protein: CASSNPGPYTF.

The chain uses TRBV5-6 and TRBJ2-3, with D unresolved. This CDR3 is built from 13 residues. Trimming removed 2 bases at V and 0 bases at J, with 4 bases between. CDR1 and CDR2 (germline): SGHDT, YYEEEE. The chain's CDR3 is CASSFSSTDTQYF. The CDR3 region has the DNA TGTGCCAGCAGCTTCTCTAGCACAGATACGCAGTATTTT.

The chain employs TRBV7-9 and TRBJ2-1, with TRBD2 as a possible D gene (6 bases). The CDR3 extends over 15 amino acids. The germline V gene has CDR1 SEHNR and CDR2 FQNEAQ (reference sequence). The germline V and J ends were trimmed by 0 bases and 6 bases, with 12 bases remaining between them. As DNA, the CDR3 is TGTGCCAGCAGCTTAGCAAACTCGGGACTCAATGAGCAGTTCTTC. This codes for CASSLANSGLNEQFF.

This clone has just one count. The chain has TRBV29-1 and TRBJ2-1, with D possibly being TRBD1 (6 bases). CDR1 SQVTM and CDR2 ANQGSEA come from the germline V gene. CDR3 size: 13 residues. V lost 3 bases and J 4 bases, leaving 10 bases between the germline ends. In DNA form, the CDR3 reads TGCAGCGTTGATGGGGACATGTACAATGAGCAGTTCTTC. Protein product: CSVDGDMYNEQFF.

The chain has TRBV11-2 and TRBJ2-1, with a weak D call TRBD1 (5 bases). The CDR3 is made up of 14 amino acids. Per the germline V gene, CDR1 is SGHAT and CDR2 is FQNNGV. Trimming left V 11 bases short and J 2 bases short, with 16 bases between. The chain's CDR3 is CAGAHLTAYNEQFF. In DNA form, the CDR3 reads TGTGCCGGGGCCCACTTGACGGCCTACAATGAGCAGTTCTTC. Drawing the rest from reference TRBV11-2 and TRBJ2-1, the complete variable domain is EAGVAQSPRYKIIEKRQSVAFWCNPISGHATLYWYQQILGQGPKLLIQFQNNGVVDDSQLPKDRFSAERLKGVDSTLKIQPAKLEDSAVYLCAGAHLTAYNEQFFGPGTRLTVL.

V gene TRBV30 combines with J gene TRBJ1-5, with 9 bases identical to TRBD1. J gave up 5 bases and V 7 bases, and 12 bases lay outside the gene matches. Germline values: CDR1 GTSNPN, CDR2 SVGIG (reference sequence). This CDR3 comprises 15 residues. CDR3 bases: TGTGCCTTGTCCGCCGGGACAGGGTTACATCAGCCCCAGCATTTT. The encoded protein is CALSAGTGLHQPQHF.

The genes are TRBV25-1 and TRBJ1-4, with unresolved D. The V end was cut by 1 base, the J end by 6 bases, with 6 bases between. The CDR3 length is 13 residues. CDR1 is MGHDK and CDR2 is SYGVNS in the germline V gene. This CDR3 is CASSELGDEKLFF. The DNA for the CDR3 is TGTGCCAGCAGTGAATTGGGAGATGAAAAACTGTTTTTT. The whole variable domain, remainder taken from reference TRBV25-1 and TRBJ1-4, is EADIYQTPRYLVIGTGKKITLECSQTMGHDKMYWYQQDPGMELHLIHYSYGVNSTEKGDLSSESTVSRIRTEHFPLTLESARPSHTSQYLCASSELGDEKLFFGSGTQLSVL.

The rearrangement uses TRBV2 and TRBJ1-3; the D gene is possibly TRBD1 (6 bases). Germline values: CDR1 SNHLY, CDR2 FYNNEI. The CDR3 sequence is 17 residues long. Trimming cost V 7 bases and J 3 bases, with 22 bases left between them. DNA for the CDR3: TGTGCCAGCAACTTAGCCGGACAGTCTATCAGTGGAAACACCATATATTTT. Amino acid sequence: CASNLAGQSISGNTIYF.

The V and J genes are TRBV18 and TRBJ2-7; the D gene is possibly TRBD1 (6 bases). Looked up from germline, CDR1 is KGHSH and CDR2 is LQKENI. This CDR3 is built from 17 residues. V lost 0 bases and J 4 bases, leaving 19 bases between the germline ends. CDR3 amino acids: CASSPPQGQSGEYEQYF. The CDR3 DNA reads as TGTGCCAGCTCACCACCGCAGGGGCAATCAGGTGAATACGAGCAGTACTTC.

The J gene is TRBJ1-5, the V gene TRBV5-4; TRBD1 is a possible D gene (6 bases). Per the germline V gene, CDR1 is SGHNT and CDR2 is YYREEE (reference sequence). This CDR3 region has 16 residues. The V end lost 4 bases, the J end lost 4 bases, and 18 bases lay between the germline ends. CDR3 sequence (DNA): TGTGCCAGCAGCCGCGACGGGGACACAAAGAATCAGCCCCAGCATTTT. It specifies CASSRDGDTKNQPQHF.

V and J are TRBV5-4 and TRBJ2-3; the D gene is possibly TRBD2 (5 bases). Trimming left V 4 bases short and J 2 bases short, with 14 bases between. The CDR3 is made up of 15 amino acids. CDR1 SGHNT and CDR2 YYREEE come from the germline V gene (reference sequence). The CDR3 DNA is TGTGCCAGCAGCCAGAAGGCGGACTCCACAGATACGCAGTATTTT. This encodes CASSQKADSTDTQYF.

The chain is built from TRBV9 and TRBJ2-3, with a tentative D call TRBD2 (6 bases). Trimming removed 4 bases from V and 1 base from J, with 10 bases in between. CDR3 length: 14 residues. Per the germline V gene, CDR1 is SGDLS and CDR2 is YYNGEE. As DNA, the CDR3 is TGTGCCAGCAGCCCTTGGGGGGGCACAGATACGCAGTATTTT. Translation: CASSPWGGTDTQYF.

The V and J genes are TRBV4-2 and TRBJ1-5; D ambiguous. Trimming cost V 0 bases and J 4 bases, with 13 bases left between them. Per the germline V gene, CDR1 is LGHNA and CDR2 is YNFKEQ. CDR3 size: 16 residues. CDR3 sequence reads: CASSQDKGIGNQPQHF. In DNA, the CDR3 is TGTGCCAGCAGCCAAGATAAGGGCATTGGGAATCAGCCCCAGCATTTT.

The chain carries TRBV9 and TRBJ2-3, with a tentative D call TRBD2 (5 bases). This CDR3 is built from 14 residues. Germline loops: CDR1 SGDLS, CDR2 YYNGEE. V was clipped by 1 base and J by 5 bases, with 11 bases between them. CDR3 residues: CASSVLYGVDTQYF. As DNA, the CDR3 is TGTGCCAGCAGCGTACTTTACGGGGTAGATACGCAGTATTTT.

The chain employs TRBV5-8 and TRBJ2-2, with D possibly matching TRBD1 (5 bases). The V end was cut by 4 bases, the J end by 5 bases, with 18 bases between. This CDR3 contains 16 residues. The germline V gene encodes CDR1 SGHTS and CDR2 YDEGEE. The CDR3 coding sequence is TGTGCCAGCAGCCAGGGTCTGTCCCTTGCAACCGGGGAGCTGTTTTTT. It is translated as CASSQGLSLATGELFF.

The CDR3 protein is CSATGTDEKLFF. The CDR3 nucleotides are TGCAGCGCAACCGGGACAGATGAAAAACTGTTTTTT. This chain links TRBV29-1 with TRBJ1-4; 7 bases line up with TRBD1. The length of the CDR3 is 12 residues. Per the germline V gene, CDR1 is SQVTM and CDR2 is ANQGSEA. The ends lost 7 bases at V and 6 bases at J; junction bases unmatched: 5.

V is TRBV24-1 and J is TRBJ2-3; possible D gene TRBD2, 7 bases. Germline CDR1 is KGHDR and CDR2 is SFDVKD. CDR3 length: 17 residues. V was trimmed by 4 bases and J by 2 bases, leaving 18 bases between them. This chain's CDR3 is CATSDPTSRGATDTQYF. Written as DNA, the CDR3 is TGTGCCACCAGTGACCCGACTAGCCGGGGGGCCACAGATACGCAGTATTTT.